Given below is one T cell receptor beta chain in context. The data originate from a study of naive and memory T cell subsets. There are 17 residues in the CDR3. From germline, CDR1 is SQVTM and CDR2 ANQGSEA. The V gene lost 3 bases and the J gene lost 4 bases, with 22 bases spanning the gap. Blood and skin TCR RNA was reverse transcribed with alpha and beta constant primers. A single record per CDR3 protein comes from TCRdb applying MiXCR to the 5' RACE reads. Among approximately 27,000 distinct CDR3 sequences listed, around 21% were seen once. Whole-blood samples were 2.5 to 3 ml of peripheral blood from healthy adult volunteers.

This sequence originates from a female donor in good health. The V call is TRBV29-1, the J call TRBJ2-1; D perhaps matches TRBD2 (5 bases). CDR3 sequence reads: CSVEDPIGLSIYNEQFF. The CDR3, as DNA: TGCAGCGTTGAGGACCCAATAGGACTCTCAATTTACAATGAGCAGTTCTTC.